This T cell receptor beta chain was sequenced in a study of identical twins. Study-wide results and caveats: Some out-of-frame alpha sequences were shared by twins, and these showed excess low generation probability.

Concerning this clonotype: Its antigen is currently unknown.

TCRdb recomputed calls from the 5' RACE reads with MiXCR, one row per CDR3 protein. Among around 1.7 million distinct CDR3 sequences listed, more than 30% were seen once. The specimen was cord blood. This receptor was taken from a newborn girl in good health.

The CDR3 DNA reads TGCGCCAGCAGCTCGACACAGGGAAATGGCTACACCTTC. This codes for CASSSTQGNGYTF. This chain connects TRBV5-1 to TRBJ1-2; D may be TRBD1 (6 bases). Germline-derived CDR1 and CDR2 are SGHRS and YFSETQ. CDR3 length: 13 residues. Trimming removed 3 bases from V and 6 bases from J, with 12 bases in between.